The T cell receptor beta chain under discussion was sequenced for a study of T cell repertoires in cytomegalovirus infection. Ten or more counts support this clonotype. TCRdb recomputed calls from the reads with MiXCR, one row per CDR3 protein. The sample carries about 160,000 distinct CDR3 sequences, 15% to 20% recorded once. Between the trimmed V and J ends, which lost 0 bases and 10 bases, there was a span of 12 bases. The CDR3 totals 13 residues. Germline loops: CDR1 MNHEY, CDR2 SVGAGI. This rearrangement joins TRBV6-5 to TRBJ1-1; possibly TRBD1 for D (5 bases). The TCR sequence derives from a human donor in good health (CMV status not recorded). Some clones in this sample may be carry-over from other donors' samples. The source material was CD8+ T cells from PBMCs. The CDR3 is CASSYSIGDPAFF. For the CDR3, the DNA is TGTGCCAGCAGTTACTCGATAGGGGACCCAGCTTTCTTT.